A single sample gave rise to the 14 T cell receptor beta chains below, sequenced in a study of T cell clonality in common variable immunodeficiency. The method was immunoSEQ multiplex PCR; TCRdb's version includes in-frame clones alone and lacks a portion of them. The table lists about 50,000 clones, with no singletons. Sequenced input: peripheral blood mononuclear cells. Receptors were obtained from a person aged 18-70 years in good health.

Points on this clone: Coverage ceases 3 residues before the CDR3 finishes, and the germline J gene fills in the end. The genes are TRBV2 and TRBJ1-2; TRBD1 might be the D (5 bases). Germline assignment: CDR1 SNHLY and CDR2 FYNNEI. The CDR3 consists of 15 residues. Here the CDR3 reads CASSQLMTDPTWYTF. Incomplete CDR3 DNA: TGTGCCAGCAGTCAGTTGATGACAGACCCCACTTGG. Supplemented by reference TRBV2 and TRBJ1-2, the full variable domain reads EPEVTQTPSHQVTQMGQEVILRCVPISNHLYFYWYRQILGQKVEFLVSFYNNEISEKSEIFDDQFSVERPDGSNFTLKIRSTKLEDSAMYFCASSQLMTDPTWYTFGSGTRLTVV.

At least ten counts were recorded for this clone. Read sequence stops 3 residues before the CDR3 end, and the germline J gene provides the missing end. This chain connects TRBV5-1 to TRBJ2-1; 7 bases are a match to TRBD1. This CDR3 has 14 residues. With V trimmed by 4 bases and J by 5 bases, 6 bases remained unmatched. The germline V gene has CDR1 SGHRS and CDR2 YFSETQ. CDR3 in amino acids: CASSLEGTDNEQFF. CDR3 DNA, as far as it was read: TGCGCCAGCAGCCTAGAGGGGACAGACAATGAG.

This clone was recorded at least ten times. The chain's CDR3 is CAAHGTGDYEQYF. Incomplete CDR3 DNA: TGTGCCGCCCACGGGACAGGGGACTACGAG. The V gene is TRBV28, the J gene TRBJ2-7; 10 positions match TRBD1. The read comes to an end 3 residues before the CDR3 does, leaving the germline J gene to fill in the end. V trimming: 11 bases; J trimming: 3 bases; junction bases outside the gene matches: 7. The germline V gene encodes CDR1 MDHEN and CDR2 SYDVKM. The CDR3 runs to 13 residues.

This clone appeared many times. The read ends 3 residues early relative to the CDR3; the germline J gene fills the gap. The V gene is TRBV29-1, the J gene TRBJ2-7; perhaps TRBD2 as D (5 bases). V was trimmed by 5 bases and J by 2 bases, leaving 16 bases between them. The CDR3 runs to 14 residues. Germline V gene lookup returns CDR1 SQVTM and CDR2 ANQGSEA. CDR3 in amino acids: CSVLVGSGAYEQYF. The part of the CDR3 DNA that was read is TGCAGCGTTTTGGTGGGAAGCGGTGCCTACGAG.

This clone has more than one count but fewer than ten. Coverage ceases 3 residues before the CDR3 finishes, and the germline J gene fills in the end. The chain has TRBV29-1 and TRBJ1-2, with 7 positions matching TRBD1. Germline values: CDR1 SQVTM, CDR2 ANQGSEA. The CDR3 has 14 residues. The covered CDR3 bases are TGCAGCGGATCGGACAGGCAAACCTACAATGAG. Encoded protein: CSGSDRQTYNE. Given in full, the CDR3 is CSGSDRQTYNEYTF.

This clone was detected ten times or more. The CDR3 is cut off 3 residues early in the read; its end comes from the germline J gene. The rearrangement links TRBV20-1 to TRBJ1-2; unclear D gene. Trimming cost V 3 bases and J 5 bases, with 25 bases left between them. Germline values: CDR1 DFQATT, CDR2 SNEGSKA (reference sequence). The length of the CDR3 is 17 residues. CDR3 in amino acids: CSASGERLTRVFYGYTF. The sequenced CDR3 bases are TGCAGTGCTAGCGGGGAGCGATTGACTCGGGTTTTTTATGGC.

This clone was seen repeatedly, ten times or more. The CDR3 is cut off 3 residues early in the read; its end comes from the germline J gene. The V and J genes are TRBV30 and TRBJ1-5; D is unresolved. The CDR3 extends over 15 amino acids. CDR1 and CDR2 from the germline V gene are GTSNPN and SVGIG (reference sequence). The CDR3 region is CAWSVGFGTAEPQHF. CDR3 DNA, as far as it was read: TGTGCCTGGAGTGTAGGGTTTGGAACGGCCGAACCC.

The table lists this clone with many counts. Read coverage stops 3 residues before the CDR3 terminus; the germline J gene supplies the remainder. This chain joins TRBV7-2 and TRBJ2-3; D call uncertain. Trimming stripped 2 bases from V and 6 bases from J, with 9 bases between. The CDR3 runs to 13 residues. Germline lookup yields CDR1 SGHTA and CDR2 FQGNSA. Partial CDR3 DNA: TGTGCCAGCAGCTTAATCGCCGGGGATACG. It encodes CASSLIAGDT. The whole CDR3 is CASSLIAGDTQYF.

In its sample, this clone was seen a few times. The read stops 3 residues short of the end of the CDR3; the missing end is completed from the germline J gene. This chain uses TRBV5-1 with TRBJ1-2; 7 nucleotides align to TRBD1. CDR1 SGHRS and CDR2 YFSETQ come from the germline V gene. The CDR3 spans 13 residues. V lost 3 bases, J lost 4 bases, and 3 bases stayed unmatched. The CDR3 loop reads CASSSDRIYGYTF. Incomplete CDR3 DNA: TGCGCCAGCAGCTCGGACAGGATCTATGGC.

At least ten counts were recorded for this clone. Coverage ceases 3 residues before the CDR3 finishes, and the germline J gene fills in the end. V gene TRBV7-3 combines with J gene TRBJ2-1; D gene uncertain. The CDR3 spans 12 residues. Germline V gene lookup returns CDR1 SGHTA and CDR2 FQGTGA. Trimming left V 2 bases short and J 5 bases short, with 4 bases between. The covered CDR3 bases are TGTGCCAGCAGCTTATTTAACAATGAG. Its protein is CASSLFNNE. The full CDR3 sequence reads CASSLFNNEQFF.

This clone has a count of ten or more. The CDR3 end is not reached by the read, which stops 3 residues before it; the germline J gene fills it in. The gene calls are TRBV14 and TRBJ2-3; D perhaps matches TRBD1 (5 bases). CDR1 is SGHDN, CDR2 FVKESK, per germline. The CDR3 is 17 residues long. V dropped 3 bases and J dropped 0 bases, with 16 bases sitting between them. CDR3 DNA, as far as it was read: TGTGCCAGCAGCCAGGCCCTTGGACACTTCAGCACAGATACG. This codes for CASSQALGHFSTDT. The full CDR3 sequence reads CASSQALGHFSTDTQYF.

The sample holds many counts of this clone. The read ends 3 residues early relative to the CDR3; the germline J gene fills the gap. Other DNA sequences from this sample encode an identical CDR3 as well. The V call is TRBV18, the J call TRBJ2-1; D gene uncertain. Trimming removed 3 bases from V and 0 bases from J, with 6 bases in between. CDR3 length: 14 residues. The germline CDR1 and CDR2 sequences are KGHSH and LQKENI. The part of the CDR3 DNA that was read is TGTGCCAGCTCACCTTCTCGCTCCTACAATGAG. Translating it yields CASSPSRSYNE. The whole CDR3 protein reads CASSPSRSYNEQFF.

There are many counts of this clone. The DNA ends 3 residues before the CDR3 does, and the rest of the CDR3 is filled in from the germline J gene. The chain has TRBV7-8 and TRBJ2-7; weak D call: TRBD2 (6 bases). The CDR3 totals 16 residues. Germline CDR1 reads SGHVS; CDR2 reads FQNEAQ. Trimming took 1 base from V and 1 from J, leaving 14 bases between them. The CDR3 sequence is CASSLDFGTRSYEQYF. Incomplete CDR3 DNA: TGTGCCAGCAGCTTAGACTTCGGGACTCGGTCCTACGAG.

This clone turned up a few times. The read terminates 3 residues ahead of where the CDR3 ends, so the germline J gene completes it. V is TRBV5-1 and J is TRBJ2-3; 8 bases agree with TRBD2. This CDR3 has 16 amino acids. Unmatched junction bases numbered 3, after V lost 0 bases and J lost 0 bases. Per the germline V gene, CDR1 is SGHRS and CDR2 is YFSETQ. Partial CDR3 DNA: TGCGCCAGCAGCTTGGGTACTAGCGGTAGCACAGATACG. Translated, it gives CASSLGTSGSTDT. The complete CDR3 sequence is CASSLGTSGSTDTQYF.